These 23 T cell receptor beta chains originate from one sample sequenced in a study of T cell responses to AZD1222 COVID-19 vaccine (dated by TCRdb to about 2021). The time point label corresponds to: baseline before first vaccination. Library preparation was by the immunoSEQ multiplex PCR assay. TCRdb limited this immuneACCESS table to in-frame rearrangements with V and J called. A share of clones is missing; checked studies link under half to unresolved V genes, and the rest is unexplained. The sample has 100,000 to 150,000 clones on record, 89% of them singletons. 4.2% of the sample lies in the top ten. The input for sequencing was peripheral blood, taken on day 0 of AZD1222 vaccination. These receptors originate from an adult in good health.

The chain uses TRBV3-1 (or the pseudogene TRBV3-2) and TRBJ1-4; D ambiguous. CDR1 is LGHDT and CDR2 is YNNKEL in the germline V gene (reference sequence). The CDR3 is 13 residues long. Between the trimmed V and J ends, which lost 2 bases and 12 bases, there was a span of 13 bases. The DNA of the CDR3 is TGTGCCAGCAGCCAACGTGGGCCAAGTCAACTGTTTTTT. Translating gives CASSQRGPSQLFF.

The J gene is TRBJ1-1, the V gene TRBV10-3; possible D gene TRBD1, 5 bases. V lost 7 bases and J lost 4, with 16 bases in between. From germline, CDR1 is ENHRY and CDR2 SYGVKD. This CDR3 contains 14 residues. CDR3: CAITLGGGGTEAFF. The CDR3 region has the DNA TGTGCCATCACTCTCGGCGGGGGAGGCACTGAAGCTTTCTTT.

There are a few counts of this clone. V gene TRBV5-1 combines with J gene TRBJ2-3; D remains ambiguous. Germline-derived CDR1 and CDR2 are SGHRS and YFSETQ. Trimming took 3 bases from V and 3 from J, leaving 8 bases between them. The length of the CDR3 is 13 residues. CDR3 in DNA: TGCGCCAGCAGCTCGGCTATGACAGATACGCAGTATTTT. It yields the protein CASSSAMTDTQYF.

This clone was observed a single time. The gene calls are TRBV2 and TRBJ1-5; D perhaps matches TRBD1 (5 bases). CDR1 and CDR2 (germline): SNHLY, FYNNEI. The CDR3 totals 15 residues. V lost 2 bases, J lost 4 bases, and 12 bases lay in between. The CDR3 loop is CASSERGRPNQPQHF. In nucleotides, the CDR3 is TGTGCCAGCAGTGAAAGGGGCAGACCAAATCAGCCCCAGCATTTT.

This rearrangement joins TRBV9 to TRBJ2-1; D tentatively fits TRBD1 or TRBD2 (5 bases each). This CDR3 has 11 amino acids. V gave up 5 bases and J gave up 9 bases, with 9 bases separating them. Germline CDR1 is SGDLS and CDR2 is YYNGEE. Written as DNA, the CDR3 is TGTGCCAGCAGTGAGGGGACTGAGCAGTTCTTC. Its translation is CASSEGTEQFF.

The CDR3 protein is CASILSSGRDNEQFF. The CDR3 DNA follows: TGTGCCAGCATTTTGTCTAGCGGGAGGGACAATGAGCAGTTCTTC. The J gene is TRBJ2-1, the V gene TRBV2, with 12 bases matching TRBD2. CDR3 length: 15 amino acids. The J segment lost 5 bases and the V segment lost 7 bases, leaving 6 bases of the junction unmatched. Germline V gene sequence: CDR1 SNHLY, CDR2 FYNNEI.

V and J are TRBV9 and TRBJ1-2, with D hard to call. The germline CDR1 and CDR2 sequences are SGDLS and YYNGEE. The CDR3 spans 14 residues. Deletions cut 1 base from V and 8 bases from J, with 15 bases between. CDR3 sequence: CASSVRVGSDGYTF. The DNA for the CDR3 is TGTGCCAGCAGCGTAAGGGTAGGATCTGACGGCTACACCTTC.

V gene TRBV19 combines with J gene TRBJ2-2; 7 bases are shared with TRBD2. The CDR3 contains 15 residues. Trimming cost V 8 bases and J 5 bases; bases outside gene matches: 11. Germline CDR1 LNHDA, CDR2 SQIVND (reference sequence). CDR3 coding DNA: TGTGCCAGTGAGGCCTCGACTAGCTCTACCGGGGAGCTGTTTTTT. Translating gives CASEASTSSTGELFF.

The CDR3 DNA is TGTGCCAGCAGCCCCTGGGGGGAAACTGGAAACACCATATATTTT. Encoded protein: CASSPWGETGNTIYF. The chain employs TRBV9 and TRBJ1-3, with D tentatively TRBD1 (5 bases). Germline V CDR1 and CDR2: SGDLS, YYNGEE. Deletions cut 4 bases from V and 2 bases from J, with 13 bases between. CDR3 size: 15 residues.

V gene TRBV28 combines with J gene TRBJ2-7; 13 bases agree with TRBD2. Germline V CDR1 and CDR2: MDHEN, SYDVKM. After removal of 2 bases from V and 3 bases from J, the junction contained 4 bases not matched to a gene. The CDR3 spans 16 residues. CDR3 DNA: TGTGCCAGCAGTTTAGGACTAGCGGGAGTGATCTACGAGCAGTACTTC. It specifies CASSLGLAGVIYEQYF.

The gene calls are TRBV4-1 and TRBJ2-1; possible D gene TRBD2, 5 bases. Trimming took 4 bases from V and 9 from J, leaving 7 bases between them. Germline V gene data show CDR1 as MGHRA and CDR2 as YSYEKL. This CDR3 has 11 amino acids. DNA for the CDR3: TGCGCCAGCAGCCTTCGGGGTGAGCAGTTCTTC. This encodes CASSLRGEQFF.

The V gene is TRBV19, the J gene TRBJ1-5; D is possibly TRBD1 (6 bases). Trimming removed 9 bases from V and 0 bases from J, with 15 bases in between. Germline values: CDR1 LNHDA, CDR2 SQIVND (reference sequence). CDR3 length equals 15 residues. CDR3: CASKKGENSNQPQHF. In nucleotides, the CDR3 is TGTGCCAGCAAAAAGGGGGAGAATAGCAATCAGCCCCAGCATTTT.

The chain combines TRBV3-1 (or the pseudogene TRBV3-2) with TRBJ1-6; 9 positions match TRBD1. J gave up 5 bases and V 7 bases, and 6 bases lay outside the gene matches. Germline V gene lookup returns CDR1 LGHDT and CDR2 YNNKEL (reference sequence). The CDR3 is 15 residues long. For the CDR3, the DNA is TGTGCCAGCACCGACCGGGACAGGGATAATTCACCCCTCCACTTT. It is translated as CASTDRDRDNSPLHF.

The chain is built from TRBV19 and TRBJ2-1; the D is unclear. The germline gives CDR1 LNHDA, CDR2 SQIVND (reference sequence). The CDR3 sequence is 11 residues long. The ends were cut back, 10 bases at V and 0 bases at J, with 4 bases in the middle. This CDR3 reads CATSSYNEQFF. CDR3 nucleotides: TGTGCCACGAGCTCCTACAATGAGCAGTTCTTC.

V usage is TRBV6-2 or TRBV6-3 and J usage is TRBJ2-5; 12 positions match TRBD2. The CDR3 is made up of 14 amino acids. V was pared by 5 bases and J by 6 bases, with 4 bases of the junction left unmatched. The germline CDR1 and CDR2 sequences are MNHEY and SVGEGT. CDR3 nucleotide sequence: TGTGCCAGCAGTCCCGGACTAGCGGGAAAGACCCAGTACTTC. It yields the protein CASSPGLAGKTQYF.

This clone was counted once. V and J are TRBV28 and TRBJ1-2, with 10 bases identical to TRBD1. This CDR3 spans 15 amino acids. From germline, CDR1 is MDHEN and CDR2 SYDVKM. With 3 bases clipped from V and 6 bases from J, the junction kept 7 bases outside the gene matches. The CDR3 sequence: CASSFVGQGNHGYTF. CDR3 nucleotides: TGTGCCAGCAGTTTTGTGGGACAGGGGAACCATGGCTACACCTTC.

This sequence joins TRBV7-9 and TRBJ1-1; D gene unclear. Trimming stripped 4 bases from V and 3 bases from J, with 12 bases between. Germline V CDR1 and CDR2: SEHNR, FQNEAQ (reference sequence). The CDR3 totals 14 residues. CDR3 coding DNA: TGTGCCAGCAGCTCCGCGAACTCATACACTGAAGCTTTCTTT. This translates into CASSSANSYTEAFF.

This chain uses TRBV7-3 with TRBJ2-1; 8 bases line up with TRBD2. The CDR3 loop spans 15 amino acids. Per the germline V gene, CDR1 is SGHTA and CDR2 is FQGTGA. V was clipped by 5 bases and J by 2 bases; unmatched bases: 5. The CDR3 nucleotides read TGTGCCAGCAGCGAAAGCGGGAGCGCCTACAATGAGCAGTTCTTC. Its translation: CASSESGSAYNEQFF.

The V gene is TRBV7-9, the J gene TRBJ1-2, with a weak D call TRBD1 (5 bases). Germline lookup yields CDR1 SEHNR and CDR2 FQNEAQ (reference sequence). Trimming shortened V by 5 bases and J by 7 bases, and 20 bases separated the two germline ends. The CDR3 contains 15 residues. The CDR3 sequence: CASSPSGGWSFGYTF. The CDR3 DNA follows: TGTGCCAGCAGCCCATCGGGGGGGTGGAGCTTTGGCTACACCTTC.

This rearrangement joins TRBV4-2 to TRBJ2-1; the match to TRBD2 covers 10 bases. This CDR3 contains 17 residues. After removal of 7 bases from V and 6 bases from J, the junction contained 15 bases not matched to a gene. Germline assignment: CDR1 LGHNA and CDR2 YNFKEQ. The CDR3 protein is CASTTNPAGGPVNEQFF. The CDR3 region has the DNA TGTGCCAGCACCACTAACCCAGCGGGAGGGCCTGTCAATGAGCAGTTCTTC.

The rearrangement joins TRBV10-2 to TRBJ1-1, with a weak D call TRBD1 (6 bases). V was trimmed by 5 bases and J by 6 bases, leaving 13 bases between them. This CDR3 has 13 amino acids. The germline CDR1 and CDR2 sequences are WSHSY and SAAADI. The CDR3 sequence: CASSSTGSSEAFF. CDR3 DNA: TGCGCCAGCAGTTCGACAGGATCATCTGAAGCTTTCTTT.

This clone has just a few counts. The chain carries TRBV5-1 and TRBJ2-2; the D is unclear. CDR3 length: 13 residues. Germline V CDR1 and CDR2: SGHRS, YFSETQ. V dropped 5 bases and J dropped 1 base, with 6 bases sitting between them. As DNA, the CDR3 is TGCGCCAGCAGGGCGGAGAACACCGGGGAGCTGTTTTTT. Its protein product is CASRAENTGELFF.

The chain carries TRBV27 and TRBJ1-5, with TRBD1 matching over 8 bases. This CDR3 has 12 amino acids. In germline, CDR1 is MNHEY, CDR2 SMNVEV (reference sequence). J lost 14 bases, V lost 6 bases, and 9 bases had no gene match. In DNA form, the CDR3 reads TGTGCCAGCAGCCCGTTAACAGGGGGGGAGCATTTT. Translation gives CASSPLTGGEHF.